These 2 T cell receptor beta chains were sequenced from one sample in a study of response to subunit inactivated influenza vaccine listed by TCRdb under 2018. The library was built by means of RT-PCR. TCRdb shows the sequencer as Illumina HiSeq 2500. The public reads were reanalyzed by TCRdb: fastp trimming at Q25, MiXCR alignment, in-frame beta chains only. Every CDR3 protein is listed once, alongside the most common genes and DNA of its rows. The sample table holds 250,000 to 350,000 distinct CDR3 sequences, of which 22% were seen once. The top ten clones comprise 9% to 12% of the sample. Sample: PBMCs from blood, taken less than 22 months after vaccination. These receptors all stem from a man between 50 and 75 years old who received an inactivated influenza vaccine. Donor details come from another sample of the same person, matched by shared clones.

The chain uses TRBV14 and TRBJ2-7; 7 positions agree with TRBD1. The length of the CDR3 is 14 residues. The germline CDR1 and CDR2 sequences are SGHDN and FVKESK. V was pared by 4 bases and J by 2 bases, with 5 bases of the junction left unmatched. This CDR3 reads CASSPTGVPYEQYF. CDR3 coding DNA: TGTGCCAGCAGCCCCACAGGGGTCCCCTACGAGCAGTACTTC.

This clonotype was detected a few times. The chain links TRBV6-5 to TRBJ1-2; D not resolved. V was pared by 4 bases and J by 7 bases, with 13 bases between. The CDR3 contains 13 residues. Germline CDR1 and CDR2: MNHEY and SVGAGI. The CDR3 sequence: CASSSSTRGGYTF. DNA for the CDR3: TGTGCCAGCAGTTCTTCTACACGGGGTGGCTACACCTTC.